This is a list of T cell receptor beta chains from one sample in a study of blood T cell repertoires in COVID-19. Sequencing was performed with immunoSEQ multiplex PCR; in TCRdb, only in-frame clones are kept and a portion is missing. The table records 150,000 to 170,000 clones, roughly 80% of them present only once. Sequencing was carried out using peripheral blood. Every receptor here comes from a woman aged 55-69 years with acute or convalescent COVID-19. The CDR3 runs from the conserved cysteine through the conserved F or W. Each record gives: V gene, J gene, CDR3 protein.

TRBV5-1	TRBJ2-1	CASSLGNGGVYNEQFF
TRBV12-3/TRBV12-4	TRBJ2-3	CASCSGVTDTQYF
TRBV10-3	TRBJ2-7	CAIMRGQGKGEQYF
TRBV7-8	TRBJ1-2	CASSLEGAIYGYTF
TRBV2	TRBJ1-6	CASSELGQVNSPLHF
TRBV5-1	TRBJ2-2	CASSLTGEYTGELFF
TRBV7-7	TRBJ2-5	CASSLGQQETQYF
TRBV27	TRBJ1-5	CASSLIGQGGFQPQHF
TRBV3-1/TRBV3-2	TRBJ1-3	CASSQTRGNPGNTIYF
TRBV5-1	TRBJ1-4	CASSLGGTGHNEKLFF
TRBV5-1	TRBJ2-3	CASSSNPLLSTDTQYF
TRBV2	TRBJ2-1	CASSELAGGSDEQFF
TRBV6-1	TRBJ2-3	CASSDRPSGENTQYF
TRBV5-1	TRBJ1-2	CASGDRGSYGYTF
TRBV7-9	TRBJ1-2	CASSSSTGSHGYTF
TRBV7-9	TRBJ1-1	CASSLGQGNTEAFF
TRBV4-1	TRBJ1-4	CASSQDLTAEKLFF
TRBV6-5	TRBJ1-4	CASSYSNPGELFF
TRBV7-8	TRBJ1-6	CASSLLGQTGNSPLHF
TRBV19	TRBJ2-1	CASSTGLAGGYDHNEQFF
TRBV18	TRBJ1-5	CASSPTTPDGGNQPQHF
TRBV6-4	TRBJ1-5	CASSAHINQPQHF